This T cell receptor (beta chain) was obtained from a study of T cell changes during pregnancy in multiple sclerosis. This table comes from immunoSEQ multiplex PCR, and its TCRdb copy is limited to in-frame clones, with some not included. The table lists tens of thousands of clones, 80% to 90% of them singletons. CDR1 is SQVTM and CDR2 is ANQGSEA in the germline V gene. V lost 3 bases, J lost 4 bases, and 20 bases stayed unmatched. CDR3 length: 18 residues. This receptor was obtained from a female donor in good health, enrolled as a control in a pregnancy study. The chain carries TRBV29-1 and TRBJ2-7; 8 bases match TRBD1. The specimen comprised CD4+ T cells from peripheral blood mononuclear cells, sampled in the first trimester of pregnancy. The CDR3 here is CSVEVGLTGGRPDYEQYF. The CDR3 nucleotides are TGCAGCGTTGAGGTAGGACTTACAGGGGGGAGACCTGATTACGAGCAGTACTTC.